The next 9 T cell receptor beta chains were all read from a single sample in a study of OX40 agonist ivuxolimab in advanced cancers. Library creation used the immunoSEQ multiplex PCR assay. This immuneACCESS table, as held by TCRdb, lists in-frame sequences with V and J called but not all clones. Of the missing ones, under half trace to an unresolved V gene in checked studies; the others have no known cause. The sample table shows approximately 82,000 clones, and about nine tenths are seen once. The leading ten clones occupy 1.5% to 2.5% of the sample. This specimen was CD4+ or CD8+ T cells sorted from blood, taken in a trial of the OX40 agonist ivuxolimab. The source of these receptors is an adult with an advanced solid tumor such as melanoma, head and neck, liver or kidney cancer.

The rearrangement uses TRBV19 and TRBJ1-5; D is ambiguous. The CDR3 extends over 15 amino acids. Germline V gene lookup returns CDR1 LNHDA and CDR2 SQIVND (reference sequence). Trimming took 7 bases from V and 3 from J, leaving 16 bases between them. The DNA for the CDR3 is TGTGCCAGTACCAGAGGGCGCGAGAACAATCAGCCCCAGCATTTT. Protein sequence: CASTRGRENNQPQHF.

The chain employs TRBV6-1 and TRBJ2-2; D uncertain. Germline-derived CDR1 and CDR2 are MNHNS and SASEGT. Trimming stripped 6 bases from V and 3 bases from J, with 11 bases between. The CDR3 has 14 amino acids. The CDR3 DNA follows: TGTGCCAGCAGGGCGGCCCTACACACCGGGGAGCTGTTTTTT. It codes for CASRAALHTGELFF.

Here the CDR3 reads CASTPGLAFNEQFF. CDR3 in DNA: TGTGCCAGTACGCCGGGACTAGCGTTCAATGAGCAGTTCTTC. The genes are TRBV19 and TRBJ2-1; 10 positions agree with TRBD2. V lost 7 bases to trimming and J lost 6 bases; unmatched junction nucleotides: 6. The CDR3 is 14 residues long. Germline CDR1 LNHDA, CDR2 SQIVND (reference sequence).

The chain couples TRBV27 to TRBJ2-1; possibly TRBD2 for D (6 bases). The germline V gene encodes CDR1 MNHEY and CDR2 SMNVEV (reference sequence). CDR3 length equals 13 residues. Trimming pared 4 bases from V and 10 bases from J, leaving 14 bases between. CDR3 region: CASSYSGRQEQFF. The CDR3 region has the DNA TGTGCCAGCAGTTATTCTGGGAGGCAGGAGCAGTTCTTC.

This chain links TRBV27 with TRBJ2-7, with 7 bases matching TRBD1. The CDR3 contains 14 residues. Germline V CDR1 and CDR2: MNHEY, SMNVEV (reference sequence). With 4 bases clipped from V and 2 bases from J, the junction kept 5 bases outside the gene matches. The CDR3 DNA is TGTGCCAGCAGTTCGGACAGGTCTACCTACGAGCAGTACTTC. Translated: CASSSDRSTYEQYF.

The genes are TRBV15 and TRBJ2-7; 9 bases map to TRBD2. The CDR3 length is 15 residues. Germline CDR1 reads LNHNV; CDR2 reads YYDKDF (reference sequence). With 0 bases clipped from V and 2 bases from J, the junction kept 2 bases outside the gene matches. In DNA form, the CDR3 reads TGTGCCACCAGCAGAGATTTAGCGGGGGCCTACGAGCAGTACTTC. Protein sequence: CATSRDLAGAYEQYF.

V and J are TRBV6-1 and TRBJ1-2; D is undetermined. Trimming took off 2 bases at V and 5 bases at J, with 9 bases between the two ends. Germline lookup yields CDR1 MNHNS and CDR2 SASEGT. CDR3 size: 13 residues. The CDR3 bases are TGTGCCAGCAGTGAATCAAGACATTATGGCTACACCTTC. Amino acid sequence: CASSESRHYGYTF.

The chain combines TRBV9 with TRBJ1-3; maybe TRBD1 (6 bases). Trimming left V 5 bases short and J 1 base short, with 10 bases between. In germline, CDR1 is SGDLS, CDR2 YYNGEE. CDR3 length equals 14 residues. The DNA for the CDR3 is TGTGCCAGCAGTCTACAGGGTTCTGGAAACACCATATATTTT. Amino acid sequence: CASSLQGSGNTIYF.

The chain has TRBV7-2 and TRBJ1-2, with TRBD1 as a possible D gene (5 bases). CDR1 is SGHTA and CDR2 is FQGNSA in the germline V gene. This CDR3 contains 16 residues. Trimming took 8 bases from V and 4 from J, leaving 23 bases between them. In DNA form, the CDR3 reads TGTGCCAGCTACCTGTCGGCGGGGGAGGGTATCTATGGCTACACCTTC. It encodes CASYLSAGEGIYGYTF.